This T cell receptor beta chain was identified during a study of regulatory T cells in long-lasting Graves disease. Overall study context: More than 5 years of antithyroid drugs with positive TSH receptor antibodies defined persistent Graves' disease. Overall study findings and caveats: Sampling was limited to peripheral blood rather than thyroid tissue. Possibly, too few samples lowered accuracy. The number of shared public clonotypes was higher in persistent patients (roughly 2,800) than new patients (roughly 970).

The CDR3 runs to 15 residues. Germline V CDR1 and CDR2: LNHNV, YYDKDF (reference sequence). V shed 0 bases and J shed 3 bases, with 12 bases lying between them. The TCR beta library used iRepertoire HTBI primers with Arm-PCR amplification of CDR3. TCRdb reanalysed the multiplex PCR reads using MiXCR and keeps one entry per CDR3 protein. This sample yields 350,000 to 500,000 distinct CDR3 sequences, of which about 21% are seen a single time; approximately 15% belongs to the top ten. This clonotype showed up many times. The target antigen is unknown. Time point indicated: persistent/refractory GD, antithyroid drugs over 5 years with positive TRAb. PBMC RNA served as the TCR library source.

The material sequenced was peripheral blood mononuclear cells (PBMCs), taken when the disease was refractory, from a patient treated with antithyroid drugs. The chain recombines TRBV15 with TRBJ2-7; D might be TRBD1 (5 bases). This sequence was found in a female donor with Graves disease. The CDR3, as DNA: TGTGCCACCAGCAGAGAAAGGCAGGGTAGCTACGAGCAGTACTTC. Translating it yields CATSRERQGSYEQYF.